A single sample is the source of the 27 T cell receptor beta chains below, sequenced in a study of naive and memory T cell subsets. General study points: Especially in CD8 cells, naive repertoires contained a few larger clonotypes, possibly CD45RA-re-expressing memory cells.

Antigens for these TCRs are unknown. The beta constant-region primer was an equimolar mix of two oligonucleotides covering TRBC1 and TRBC2. Four rounds of PCR amplified the ligated cDNA using nested alpha and beta constant-region primers plus SP2. TCRdb processed the UMI-ligation and nested PCR reads anew with MiXCR; each CDR3 protein has one entry. The sample records around 160,000 distinct CDR3 sequences, 22% being singletons. The sample taken for sequencing was naive CD4+ T cells from blood. These receptors all stem from a human donor in good health.

This clonotype was seen only a few times. The rearrangement links TRBV20-1 to TRBJ1-4; 9 positions match TRBD1. This CDR3 region has 20 residues. The germline gives CDR1 DFQATT, CDR2 SNEGSKA (reference sequence). The V gene end was trimmed by 0 bases and the J gene end by 0 bases; junction bases not matched to a gene: 14. As DNA, the CDR3 is TGCAGTGCTAGAGAACAGGGGGCTTCTGGTGTTGGAGCAACTAATGAAAAACTGTTTTTT. The encoded protein is CSAREQGASGVGATNEKLFF.

This clonotype was counted a few times. V is TRBV27 and J is TRBJ2-1; 11 bases fit TRBD2. Per germline, CDR1 MNHEY and CDR2 SMNVEV (reference sequence). The CDR3 runs to 14 residues. Trimming took 3 bases from V and 7 from J; bases not matched to a gene: 2. Here the CDR3 DNA reads TGTGCCAGCAGTTTTAGCGGGAGGGCAAATGAGCAGTTCTTC. This sequence encodes CASSFSGRANEQFF.

This chain joins TRBV7-2 and TRBJ2-5, with D unresolved. Germline V lookup: CDR1 SGHTA, CDR2 FQGNSA. Trimming shortened V by 7 bases and J by 4 bases, and 10 bases separated the two germline ends. This CDR3 has 12 amino acids. CDR3: CASTRGPETQYF. DNA of the CDR3: TGTGCCAGCACCAGAGGTCCAGAGACCCAGTACTTC. The complete variable domain, with remaining parts taken from reference TRBV7-2 and TRBJ2-5, reads GAGVSQSPSNKVTEKGKDVELRCDPISGHTALYWYRQSLGQGLEFLIYFQGNSAPDKSGLPSDRFSAERTGGSVSTLTIQRTQQEDSAVYLCASTRGPETQYFGPGTRLLVL.

The rearrangement joins TRBV4-1 to TRBJ1-6; D call uncertain. V gave up 0 bases and J gave up 6 bases, with 12 bases separating them. Germline V gives CDR1 MGHRA, CDR2 YSYEKL. The CDR3 spans 16 residues. The CDR3 reads CASSQDGQTINSPLHF. In nucleotides, the CDR3 is TGCGCCAGCAGCCAAGACGGTCAGACGATTAATTCACCCCTCCACTTT.

V gene TRBV10-2 combines with J gene TRBJ2-7, with 9 nucleotides matching TRBD1. CDR1 is WSHSY and CDR2 is SAAADI in the germline V gene. Trimming removed 7 bases from V and 3 bases from J; junction bases left unmatched: 10. The length of the CDR3 is 15 residues. The CDR3 reads CASKKGTGLLYEQYF. The CDR3 DNA follows: TGCGCCAGCAAAAAAGGGACAGGGCTTCTCTACGAGCAGTACTTC.

The rearrangement links TRBV7-2 to TRBJ2-3; no clear D gene. This CDR3 is 16 amino acids long. V was pared by 1 base and J by 0 bases, with 11 bases between. Germline CDR1 and CDR2: SGHTA and FQGNSA. The CDR3 coding sequence is TGTGCCAGCAGCTTAGGTCTCTCGCAAAGCACAGATACGCAGTATTTT. It yields the protein CASSLGLSQSTDTQYF.

This chain connects TRBV12-5 to TRBJ2-7; 9 bases agree with TRBD1. This CDR3 region has 15 residues. The germline gives CDR1 LGHNT, CDR2 FRNRAP. Trimming cost V 5 bases and J 0 bases; bases outside gene matches: 5. As DNA, the CDR3 is TGTGCTAGTGGTCGTGGACAGGGGAGCTCCTACGAGCAGTACTTC. As protein: CASGRGQGSSYEQYF.

V gene TRBV25-1 combines with J gene TRBJ1-5; D is perhaps TRBD1 (5 bases). Deletions cut 0 bases from V and 3 bases from J, with 6 bases between. The germline gives CDR1 MGHDK, CDR2 SYGVNS. This CDR3 comprises 14 residues. CDR3 in DNA: TGTGCCAGCAGTGAATACAGGGCCAATCAGCCCCAGCATTTT. Amino acids: CASSEYRANQPQHF. The variable domain in full, completed from reference TRBV25-1 and TRBJ1-5, reads EADIYQTPRYLVIGTGKKITLECSQTMGHDKMYWYQQDPGMELHLIHYSYGVNSTEKGDLSSESTVSRIRTEHFPLTLESARPSHTSQYLCASSEYRANQPQHFGDGTRLSIL.

This rearrangement joins TRBV19 to TRBJ2-1, with 13 nucleotides matching TRBD2. The CDR3 runs to 18 residues. Trimming took 6 bases from V and 7 from J; bases not matched to a gene: 15. CDR1 LNHDA and CDR2 SQIVND come from the germline V gene (reference sequence). CDR3 amino acids: CASSPGLAGAHRPNEQFF. The CDR3 nucleotides are TGTGCCAGTAGCCCCGGACTAGCGGGAGCCCATCGTCCAAATGAGCAGTTCTTC.

This clonotype came up once. The V gene is TRBV30, the J gene TRBJ2-2; tentative D call: TRBD2 (5 bases). CDR1 is GTSNPN and CDR2 is SVGIG in the germline V gene (reference sequence). The CDR3 loop spans 12 amino acids. CDR3: CARGTNTGELFF. In DNA, the CDR3 is TGTGCTCGAGGGACGAACACCGGGGAGCTGTTTTTT.

This clonotype was counted only a few times. The V and J genes are TRBV10-3 and TRBJ2-1; TRBD2 agrees at 7 bases. The CDR3 covers 13 residues. Germline-derived CDR1 and CDR2 are ENHRY and SYGVKD. J gave up 9 bases and V 0 bases, and 2 bases lay outside the gene matches. CDR3 coding DNA: TGTGCCATCAGTGAGTCGGGCGGGGGTGAGCAGTTCTTC. Protein product: CAISESGGGEQFF.

The chain combines TRBV9 with TRBJ2-1, with 8 nucleotides matching TRBD2. Germline trimming cut 4 bases from V and 6 bases from J; bases unmatched to any gene: 12. Germline V gene sequence: CDR1 SGDLS, CDR2 YYNGEE. The CDR3 extends over 16 amino acids. The CDR3 region is CASSSSGTRIVNEQFF. The CDR3 nucleotides are TGTGCCAGCAGCTCGTCCGGGACTAGAATAGTCAATGAGCAGTTCTTC. Full variable domain (outside the CDR3, taken from reference TRBV9 and TRBJ2-1): DSGVTQTPKHLITATGQRVTLRCSPRSGDLSVYWYQQSLDQGLQFLIQYYNGEERAKGNILERFSAQQFPDLHSELNLSSLELGDSALYFCASSSSGTRIVNEQFFGPGTRLTVL.

The chain links TRBV3-1 to TRBJ1-1; a possible D gene is TRBD1 (6 bases). Trimming cost V 1 base and J 9 bases, with 18 bases left between them. This CDR3 region has 15 residues. The germline V gene has CDR1 LGHDT and CDR2 YNNKEL (reference sequence). The chain's CDR3 is CASSQAKNRDLQAFF. The CDR3, as DNA: TGTGCCAGCAGCCAAGCAAAGAACAGGGATCTTCAAGCTTTCTTT.

In its sample, this clonotype was seen many times. V gene TRBV29-1 combines with J gene TRBJ2-1; possibly TRBD2 for D (5 bases). Germline V gene lookup returns CDR1 SQVTM and CDR2 ANQGSEA. The CDR3 spans 12 residues. Between the trimmed V and J ends, which lost 7 bases and 6 bases, there was a span of 13 bases. The CDR3 DNA reads TGCAGCGCTGGACTGCCCGGCAATGAGCAGTTCTTC. Amino acids: CSAGLPGNEQFF.

The chain couples TRBV18 to TRBJ2-1, with D unclear. Germline V gene data show CDR1 as KGHSH and CDR2 as LQKENI. Trimming pared 5 bases from V and 4 bases from J, leaving 18 bases between. This CDR3 has 16 residues. The CDR3 region is CASSSEDSRRYNEQFF. The DNA of the CDR3 is TGTGCCAGCTCATCAGAGGATAGTAGACGGTACAATGAGCAGTTCTTC.

In the case of this clonotype: The junction and the germline gene differ at one end; a read error may be behind it. The V and J genes are TRBV4-1 and TRBJ2-7; TRBD2 is a possible D gene (7 bases). The CDR3 is 14 residues long. Germline CDR1 reads MGHRA; CDR2 reads YSYEKL. The CDR3 loop is CTSSQGGGTYEQYF. CDR3 nucleotides: TGCACCAGCAGCCAAGGGGGGGGTACCTACGAGCAGTACTTC.

In this sample, this clonotype turned up a few times. V gene TRBV5-5 combines with J gene TRBJ2-2; D perhaps matches TRBD2 (6 bases). V dropped 4 bases and J dropped 3 bases, with 16 bases sitting between them. The CDR3 consists of 16 residues. Per germline, CDR1 SGHKS and CDR2 YYEKEE (reference sequence). CDR3 DNA sequence: TGTGCCAGCAGCCCTAGGGGTAGCGGACACACCGGGGAGCTGTTTTTT. Amino acids: CASSPRGSGHTGELFF.

The CDR3 loop is CASSLDRTSGPSTDTQYF. Here the CDR3 DNA reads TGTGCCAGCAGCTTAGACAGGACTAGCGGGCCCAGCACAGATACGCAGTATTTT. V usage is TRBV7-2 and J usage is TRBJ2-3, with 11 bases matching TRBD2. CDR3 length: 18 residues. V was clipped by 1 base and J by 0 bases; unmatched bases: 6. Per germline, CDR1 SGHTA and CDR2 FQGNSA.

This clonotype has a handful of counts. The rearrangement links TRBV29-1 to TRBJ1-2; no clear D. Trimming stripped 5 bases from V and 5 bases from J, with 12 bases between. Germline CDR1 SQVTM, CDR2 ANQGSEA. The CDR3 is 12 amino acids. The CDR3 DNA follows: TGCAGCGTTTTCCGGGCTCCATATGGCTACACCTTC. Amino acids: CSVFRAPYGYTF.

This clonotype came up many times. The chain has TRBV7-2 and TRBJ2-1; TRBD1 matches 7 bases. Germline CDR1 and CDR2: SGHTA and FQGNSA. V lost 4 bases to trimming and J lost 10 bases; unmatched junction nucleotides: 7. The CDR3 extends over 13 amino acids. The CDR3 here is CASSSETGREQFF. The CDR3 nucleotides read TGTGCCAGCAGCTCCGAGACAGGGCGGGAGCAGTTCTTC. Filled out from reference TRBV7-2 and TRBJ2-1, the complete variable domain reads GAGVSQSPSNKVTEKGKDVELRCDPISGHTALYWYRQSLGQGLEFLIYFQGNSAPDKSGLPSDRFSAERTGGSVSTLTIQRTQQEDSAVYLCASSSETGREQFFGPGTRLTVL.

The gene calls are TRBV4-3 and TRBJ1-2, with 7 bases matching TRBD1. CDR1 and CDR2 (germline): LGHNA, YSLEER. V shed 0 bases, J shed 4 bases, and the junction held 8 bases outside the gene matches. The CDR3 extends over 16 amino acids. CDR3 DNA: TGCGCCAGCAGCCAAGATGGGAGGGGGCCGGGCTATGGCTACACCTTC. Its protein product is CASSQDGRGPGYGYTF.

In this sample, this clonotype turned up a few times. V is TRBV11-2 and J is TRBJ2-1; 13 bases align to TRBD2. The CDR3 has 18 amino acids. The germline V gene encodes CDR1 SGHAT and CDR2 FQNNGV. The J segment lost 4 bases and the V segment lost 7 bases, leaving 13 bases of the junction unmatched. CDR3 in DNA: TGTGCCAGCACCGGGACTAGCGGGAAGATGGGAGTTTACAATGAGCAGTTCTTC. It is translated as CASTGTSGKMGVYNEQFF.

The chain joins TRBV11-2 to TRBJ2-1; 10 nucleotides line up with TRBD1. CDR3 length: 16 amino acids. Per germline, CDR1 SGHAT and CDR2 FQNNGV. The V gene end was trimmed by 3 bases and the J gene end by 10 bases; junction bases not matched to a gene: 12. The CDR3 sequence is CASSLIAGTGVGEQFF. CDR3 DNA: TGTGCCAGCAGCTTGATAGCCGGGACAGGGGTCGGGGAGCAGTTCTTC.

This clonotype was recorded a few times. The chain recombines TRBV5-1 with TRBJ2-1, with 11 nucleotides matching TRBD2. This CDR3 region has 21 residues. The germline gives CDR1 SGHRS, CDR2 YFSETQ. The junction had 22 bases not matched to a gene; V was cut back by 3 bases and J by 5 bases. CDR3 amino acids: CASSWDRSWLLAGGRDNEQFF. CDR3 sequence (DNA): TGCGCCAGCAGCTGGGACCGGTCGTGGCTCCTAGCGGGAGGTCGGGACAATGAGCAGTTCTTC.

This clonotype was counted many times. The chain links TRBV6-2 or TRBV6-3 to TRBJ2-4, with 10 bases fitting TRBD1. The J segment lost 10 bases and the V segment lost 4 bases, leaving 4 bases of the junction unmatched. The CDR3 has 13 amino acids. Germline-derived CDR1 and CDR2 are MNHEY and SVGEGT. CDR3 protein: CASSSAGQGIQYF. The CDR3 region has the DNA TGTGCCAGCAGTTCGGCGGGACAGGGGATTCAGTACTTC.

The V and J genes are TRBV20-1 and TRBJ2-3; TRBD2 might be the D (6 bases). Germline values: CDR1 DFQATT, CDR2 SNEGSKA (reference sequence). This CDR3 comprises 14 residues. Trimming left V 6 bases short and J 2 bases short, with 15 bases between. As DNA, the CDR3 is TGCAGTGCCTCCCAGGAGGGATCCACAGATACGCAGTATTTT. Translating gives CSASQEGSTDTQYF.

The V and J genes are TRBV2 and TRBJ2-1, with 7 bases matching TRBD2. The germline V gene encodes CDR1 SNHLY and CDR2 FYNNEI. The CDR3 contains 14 residues. J lost 9 bases, V lost 6 bases, and 11 bases had no gene match. CDR3 bases: TGTGCCAGCAGCGGGACTAACTGGAAGGGTGAGCAGTTCTTC. This codes for CASSGTNWKGEQFF.